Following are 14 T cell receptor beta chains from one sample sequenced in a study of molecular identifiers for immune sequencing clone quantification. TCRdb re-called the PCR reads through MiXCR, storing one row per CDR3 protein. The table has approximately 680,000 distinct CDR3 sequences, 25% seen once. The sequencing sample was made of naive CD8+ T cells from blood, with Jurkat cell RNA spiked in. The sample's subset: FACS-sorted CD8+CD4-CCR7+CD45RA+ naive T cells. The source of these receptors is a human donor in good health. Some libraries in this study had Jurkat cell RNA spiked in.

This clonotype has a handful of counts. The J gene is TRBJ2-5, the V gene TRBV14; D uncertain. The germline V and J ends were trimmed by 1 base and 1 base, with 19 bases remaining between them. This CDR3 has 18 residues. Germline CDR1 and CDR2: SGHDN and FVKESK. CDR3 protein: CASSQVAQLVVCQETQYF. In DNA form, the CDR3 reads TGTGCCAGCAGCCAAGTCGCTCAGTTGGTAGTATGCCAAGAGACCCAGTACTTC.

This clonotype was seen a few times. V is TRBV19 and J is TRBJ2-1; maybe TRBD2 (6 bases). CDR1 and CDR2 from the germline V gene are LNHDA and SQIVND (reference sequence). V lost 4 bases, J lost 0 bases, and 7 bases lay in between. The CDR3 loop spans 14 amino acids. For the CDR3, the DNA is TGTGCCAGTAGTAGCGGGACCTCCTACAATGAGCAGTTCTTC. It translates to CASSSGTSYNEQFF.

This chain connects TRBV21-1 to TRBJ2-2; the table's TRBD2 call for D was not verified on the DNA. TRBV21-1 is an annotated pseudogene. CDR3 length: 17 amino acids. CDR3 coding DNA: TGTGCCAGCAGCAAAGCGTCGCCGAGGGGAGGGTCCGGGGAGCTGTTTTTT. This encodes CASSKASPRGGSGELFF.

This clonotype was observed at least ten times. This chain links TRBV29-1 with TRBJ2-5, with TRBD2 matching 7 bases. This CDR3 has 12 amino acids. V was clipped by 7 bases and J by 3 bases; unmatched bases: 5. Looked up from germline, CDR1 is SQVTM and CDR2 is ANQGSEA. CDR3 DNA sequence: TGCAGCGCTAGAGGACTAGAAGAGACCCAGTACTTC. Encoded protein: CSARGLEETQYF.

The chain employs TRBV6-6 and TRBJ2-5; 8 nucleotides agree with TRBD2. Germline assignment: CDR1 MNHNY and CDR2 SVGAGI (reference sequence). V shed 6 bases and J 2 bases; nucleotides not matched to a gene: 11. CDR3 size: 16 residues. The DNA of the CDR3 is TGTGCCAGCAGCCAAGCACTACTAGCGGTACAAGAGACCCAGTACTTC. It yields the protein CASSQALLAVQETQYF.

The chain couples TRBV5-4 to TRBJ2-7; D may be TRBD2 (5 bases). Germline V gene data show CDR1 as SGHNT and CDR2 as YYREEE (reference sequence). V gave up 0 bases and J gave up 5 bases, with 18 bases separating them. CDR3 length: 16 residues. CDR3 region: CASSLEGLALPDEQYF. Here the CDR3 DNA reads TGTGCCAGCAGCTTGGAAGGTCTAGCCCTCCCCGACGAGCAGTACTTC.

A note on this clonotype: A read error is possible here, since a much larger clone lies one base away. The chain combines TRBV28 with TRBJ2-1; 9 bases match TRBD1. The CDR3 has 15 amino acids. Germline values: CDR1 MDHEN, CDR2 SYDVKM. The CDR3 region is CASSYRDRAFRERFF. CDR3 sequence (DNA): TGTGCCAGCAGTTACCGGGACAGGGCCTTCCGTGAGCGGTTCTTC.

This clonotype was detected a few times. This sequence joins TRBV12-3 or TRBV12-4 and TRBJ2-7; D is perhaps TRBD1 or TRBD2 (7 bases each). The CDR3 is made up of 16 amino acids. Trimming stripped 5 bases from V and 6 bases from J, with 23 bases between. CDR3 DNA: TGTGCCAGCAGTCCACAGGGGTGGGGGGGTATCGGCGAGCAGTACTTC. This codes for CASSPQGWGGIGEQYF.

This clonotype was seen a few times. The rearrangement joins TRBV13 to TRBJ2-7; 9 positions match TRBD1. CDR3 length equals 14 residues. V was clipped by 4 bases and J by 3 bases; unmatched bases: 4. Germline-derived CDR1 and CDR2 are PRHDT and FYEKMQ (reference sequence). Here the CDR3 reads CASSSRQGVYEQYF. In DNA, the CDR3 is TGTGCCAGCAGCTCCCGACAGGGGGTCTACGAGCAGTACTTC.

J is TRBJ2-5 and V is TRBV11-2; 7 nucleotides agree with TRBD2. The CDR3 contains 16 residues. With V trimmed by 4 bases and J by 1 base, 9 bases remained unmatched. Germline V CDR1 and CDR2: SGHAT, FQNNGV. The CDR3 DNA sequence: TGTGCCAGCAGCTGGGGGAGGGGAAACTTCCAAGAGACCCAGTACTTC. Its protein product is CASSWGRGNFQETQYF.

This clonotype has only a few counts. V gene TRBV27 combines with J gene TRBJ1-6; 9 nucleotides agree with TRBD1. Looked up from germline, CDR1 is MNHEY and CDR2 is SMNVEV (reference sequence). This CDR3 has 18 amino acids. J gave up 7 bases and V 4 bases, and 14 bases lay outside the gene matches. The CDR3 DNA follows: TGTGCCAGCAGTTCGGTCCTCCTACAGGGGGCGGGAAATTCACCCCTCCACTTT. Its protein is CASSSVLLQGAGNSPLHF.

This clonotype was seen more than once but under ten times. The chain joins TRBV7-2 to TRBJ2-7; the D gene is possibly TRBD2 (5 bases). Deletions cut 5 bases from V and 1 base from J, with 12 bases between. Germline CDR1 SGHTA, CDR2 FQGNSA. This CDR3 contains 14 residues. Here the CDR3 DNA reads TGTGCCAGCAGCCCAGCGGCCTATTCCTACGAGCAGTACTTC. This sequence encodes CASSPAAYSYEQYF.

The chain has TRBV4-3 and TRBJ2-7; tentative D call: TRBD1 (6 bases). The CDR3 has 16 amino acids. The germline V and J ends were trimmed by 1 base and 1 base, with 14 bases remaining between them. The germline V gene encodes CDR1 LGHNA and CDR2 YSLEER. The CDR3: CASSQADRTQSYEQYF. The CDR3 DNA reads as TGCGCCAGCAGCCAAGCGGACAGAACCCAATCCTACGAGCAGTACTTC.

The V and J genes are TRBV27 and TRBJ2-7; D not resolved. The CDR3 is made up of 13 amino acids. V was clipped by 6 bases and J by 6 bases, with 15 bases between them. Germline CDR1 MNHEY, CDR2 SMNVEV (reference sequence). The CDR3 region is CASSLSYVAEQYF. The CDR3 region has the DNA TGTGCCAGCAGCCTCTCCTACGTAGCCGAGCAGTACTTC.